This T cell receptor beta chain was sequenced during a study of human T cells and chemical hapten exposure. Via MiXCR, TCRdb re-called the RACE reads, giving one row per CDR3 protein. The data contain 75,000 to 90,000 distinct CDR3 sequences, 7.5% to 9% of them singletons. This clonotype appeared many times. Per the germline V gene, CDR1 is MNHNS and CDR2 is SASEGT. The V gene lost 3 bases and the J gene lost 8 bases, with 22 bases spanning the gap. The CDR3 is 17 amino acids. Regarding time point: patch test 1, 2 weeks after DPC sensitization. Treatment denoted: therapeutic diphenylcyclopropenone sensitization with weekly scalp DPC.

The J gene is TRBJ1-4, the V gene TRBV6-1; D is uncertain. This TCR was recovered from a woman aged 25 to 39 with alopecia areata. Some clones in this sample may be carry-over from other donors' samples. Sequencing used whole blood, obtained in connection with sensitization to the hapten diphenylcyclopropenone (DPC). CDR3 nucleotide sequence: TGTGCCAGCAGTGATCGGGAACAGTCGCATGTTGGGGAAAAACTGTTTTTT. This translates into CASSDREQSHVGEKLFF.